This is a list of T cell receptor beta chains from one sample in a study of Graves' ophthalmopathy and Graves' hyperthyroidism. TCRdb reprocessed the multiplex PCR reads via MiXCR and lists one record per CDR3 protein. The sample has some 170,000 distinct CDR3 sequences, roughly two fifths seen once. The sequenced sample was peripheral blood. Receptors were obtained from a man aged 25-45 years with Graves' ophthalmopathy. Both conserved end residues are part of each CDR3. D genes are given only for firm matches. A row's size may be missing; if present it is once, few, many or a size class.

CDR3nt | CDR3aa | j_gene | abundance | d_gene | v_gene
TGTGCCAGCAGCTCAATCCGGGACGGCTTTAGGAACACTGAAGCTTTCTTT | CASSSIRDGFRNTEAFF | TRBJ1-1 | many | NA | TRBV7-9
TGTGCCAGCAGTTACGCGGGGAAAACTGAAGCTTTCTTT | CASSYAGKTEAFF | TRBJ1-1 | many | NA | TRBV6-5
TGTGCCAGCAGTGTTGTGACTCCTCAAGAGACCCAGTACTTC | CASSVVTPQETQYF | TRBJ2-5 | NA | NA | TRBV2
TGTGCCAGCACACAGACCGGGCTTACCTACGAGCAGTACTTC | CASTQTGLTYEQYF | TRBJ2-7 | NA | NA | TRBV12-3/TRBV12-4
TGTGCCACCAGGGCGGGGGTGAATTCACCCCTCCACTTT | CATRAGVNSPLHF | TRBJ1-6 | many | NA | TRBV6-1
TGTGCCAGCAGCGCCGGGACTAGCGGGGTCCTTAGCTCCTACGAGCAGTACTTC | CASSAGTSGVLSSYEQYF | TRBJ2-7 | NA | TRBD2 | TRBV9
TGTGCCAGCCGAAAAAAGGAGGGGCACTATGGCTACACCTTC | CASRKKEGHYGYTF | TRBJ1-2 | many | NA | TRBV7-2
TGTGCCAGCAGCTTCGCCGGGACAGGGGGTGCAGATACGCAGTATTTT | CASSFAGTGGADTQYF | TRBJ2-3 | many | TRBD1 | TRBV7-2
TGTGCCAGCAGTTTGGACGGGTTTGGCCGTGAAGCTTTCTTT | CASSLDGFGREAFF | TRBJ1-1 | many | NA | TRBV12-3/TRBV12-4
TGTGCCAGCAGAAAGAGACTAGCGGATCCCCAAGAGACCCAGTACTTC | CASRKRLADPQETQYF | TRBJ2-5 | few | TRBD2 | TRBV2
TGTGCCAGCAGTTTAGCCGCCAACTATGGCTACACCTTC | CASSLAANYGYTF | TRBJ1-2 | many | NA | TRBV12-3/TRBV12-4